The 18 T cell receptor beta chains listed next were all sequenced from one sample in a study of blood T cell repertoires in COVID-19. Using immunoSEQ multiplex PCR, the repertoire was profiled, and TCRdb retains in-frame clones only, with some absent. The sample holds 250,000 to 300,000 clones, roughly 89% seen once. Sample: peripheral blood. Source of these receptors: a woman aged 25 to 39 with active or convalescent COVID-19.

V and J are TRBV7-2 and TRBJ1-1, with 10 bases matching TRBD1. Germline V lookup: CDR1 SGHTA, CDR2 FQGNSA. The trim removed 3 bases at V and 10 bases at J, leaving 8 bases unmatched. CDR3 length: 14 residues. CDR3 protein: CASSLLGTGDVAFF. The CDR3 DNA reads TGTGCCAGCAGCTTGTTGGGGACAGGGGACGTAGCTTTCTTT.

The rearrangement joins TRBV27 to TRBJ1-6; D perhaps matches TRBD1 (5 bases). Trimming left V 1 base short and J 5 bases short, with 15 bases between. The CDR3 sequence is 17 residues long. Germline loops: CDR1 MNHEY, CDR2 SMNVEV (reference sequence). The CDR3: CASSLWAREGDNSPLHF. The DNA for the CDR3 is TGTGCCAGCAGTTTATGGGCCAGGGAAGGGGATAATTCACCCCTCCACTTT.

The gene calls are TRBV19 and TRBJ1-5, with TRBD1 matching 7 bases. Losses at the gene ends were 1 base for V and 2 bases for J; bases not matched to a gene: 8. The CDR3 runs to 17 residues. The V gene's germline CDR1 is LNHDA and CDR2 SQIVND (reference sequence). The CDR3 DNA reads TGTGCCAGTAGTATAGGCACCCAGGGGGATCGCAATCAGCCCCAGCATTTT. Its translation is CASSIGTQGDRNQPQHF.

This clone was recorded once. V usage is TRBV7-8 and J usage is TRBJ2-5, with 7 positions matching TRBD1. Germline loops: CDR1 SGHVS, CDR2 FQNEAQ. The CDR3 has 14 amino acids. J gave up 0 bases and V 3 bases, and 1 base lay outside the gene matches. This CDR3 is CASSFDRDQETQYF. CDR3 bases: TGTGCCAGCAGCTTCGACAGGGACCAAGAGACCCAGTACTTC.

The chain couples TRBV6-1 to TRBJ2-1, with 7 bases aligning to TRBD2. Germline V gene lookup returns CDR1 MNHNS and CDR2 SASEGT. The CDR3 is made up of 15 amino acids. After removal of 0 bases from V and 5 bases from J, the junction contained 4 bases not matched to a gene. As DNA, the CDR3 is TGTGCCAGCAGTGAAGCTCCGGGACTACACAATGAGCAGTTCTTC. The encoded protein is CASSEAPGLHNEQFF.

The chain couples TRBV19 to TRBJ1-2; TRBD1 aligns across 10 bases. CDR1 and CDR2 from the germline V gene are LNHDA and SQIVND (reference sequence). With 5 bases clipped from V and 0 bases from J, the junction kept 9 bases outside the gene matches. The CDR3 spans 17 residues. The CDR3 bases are TGTGCCAGTAGTCTGGGACAGGGGAGGCCGACTAACTATGGCTACACCTTC. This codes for CASSLGQGRPTNYGYTF.

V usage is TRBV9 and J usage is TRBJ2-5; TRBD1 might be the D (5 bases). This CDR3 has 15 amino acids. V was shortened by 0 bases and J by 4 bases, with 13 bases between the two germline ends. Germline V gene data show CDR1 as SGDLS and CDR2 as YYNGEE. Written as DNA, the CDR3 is TGTGCCAGCAGCGTAGCCAGGGCTAGGGGAGAGACCCAGTACTTC. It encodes CASSVARARGETQYF.

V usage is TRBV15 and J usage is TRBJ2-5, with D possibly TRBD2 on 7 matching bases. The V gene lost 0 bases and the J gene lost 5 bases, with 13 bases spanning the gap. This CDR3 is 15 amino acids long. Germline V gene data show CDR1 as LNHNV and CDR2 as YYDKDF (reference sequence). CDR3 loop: CATSRDGGAWETQYF. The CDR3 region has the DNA TGTGCCACCAGCAGAGATGGGGGGGCTTGGGAGACCCAGTACTTC.

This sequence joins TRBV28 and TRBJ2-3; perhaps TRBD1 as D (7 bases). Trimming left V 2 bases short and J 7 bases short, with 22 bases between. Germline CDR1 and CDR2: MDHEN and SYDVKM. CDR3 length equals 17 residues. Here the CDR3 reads CASSLLDRRGEVYTQYF. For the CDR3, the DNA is TGTGCCAGCAGTTTACTGGACAGGCGGGGTGAGGTATATACGCAGTATTTT.

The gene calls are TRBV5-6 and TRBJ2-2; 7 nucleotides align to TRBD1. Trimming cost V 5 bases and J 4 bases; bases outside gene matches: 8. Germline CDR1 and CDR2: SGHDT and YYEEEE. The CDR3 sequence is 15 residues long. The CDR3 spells CASSPRGLRTGELFF. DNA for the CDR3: TGTGCCAGCAGTCCGAGGGGGCTTCGCACCGGGGAGCTGTTTTTT.

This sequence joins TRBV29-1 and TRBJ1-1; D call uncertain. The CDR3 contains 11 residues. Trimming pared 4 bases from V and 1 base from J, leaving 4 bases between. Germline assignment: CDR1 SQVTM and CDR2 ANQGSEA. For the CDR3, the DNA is TGCAGCGTTGTACAGAACACTGAAGCTTTCTTT. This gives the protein CSVVQNTEAFF. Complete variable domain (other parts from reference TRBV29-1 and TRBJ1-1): SAVISQKPSRDICQRGTSLTIQCQVDSQVTMMFWYRQQPGQSLTLIATANQGSEATYESGFVIDKFPISRPNLTFSTLTVSNMSPEDSSIYLCSVVQNTEAFFGQGTRLTVV.

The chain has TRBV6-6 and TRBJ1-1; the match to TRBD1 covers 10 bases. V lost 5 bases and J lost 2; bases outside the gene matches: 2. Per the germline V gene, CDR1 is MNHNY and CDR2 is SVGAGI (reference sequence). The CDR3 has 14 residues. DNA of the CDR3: TGTGCCAGCAGTGACAGGGGGCCAAACACTGAAGCTTTCTTT. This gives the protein CASSDRGPNTEAFF.

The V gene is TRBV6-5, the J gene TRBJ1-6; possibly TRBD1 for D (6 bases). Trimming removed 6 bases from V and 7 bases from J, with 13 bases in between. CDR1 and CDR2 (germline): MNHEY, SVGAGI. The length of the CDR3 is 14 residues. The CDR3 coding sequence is TGTGCCAGCAGGGCGGGGGCCCTAAATTCACCCCTCCACTTT. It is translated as CASRAGALNSPLHF.

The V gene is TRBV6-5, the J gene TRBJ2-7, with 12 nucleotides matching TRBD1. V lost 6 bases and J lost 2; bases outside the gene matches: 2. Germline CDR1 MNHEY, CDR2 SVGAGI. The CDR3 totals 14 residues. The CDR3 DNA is TGTGCCAGCAGGGGGACAGGGGGCACCTACGAGCAGTACTTC. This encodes CASRGTGGTYEQYF.

The CDR3 reads CASSIRLAPDTQYF. In DNA, the CDR3 is TGTGCCAGTAGTATCCGACTGGCCCCAGATACGCAGTATTTT. This chain links TRBV19 with TRBJ2-3; D not resolved. The V gene's germline CDR1 is LNHDA and CDR2 SQIVND (reference sequence). The V gene lost 3 bases and the J gene lost 4 bases, with 11 bases spanning the gap. CDR3 length: 14 residues.

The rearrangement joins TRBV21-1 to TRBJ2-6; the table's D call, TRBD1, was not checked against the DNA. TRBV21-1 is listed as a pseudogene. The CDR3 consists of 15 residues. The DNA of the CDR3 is TGTGCCAGCAGCCCATTAAAGGGGGGGGCCAACGTCCTGACTTTC. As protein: CASSPLKGGANVLTF.

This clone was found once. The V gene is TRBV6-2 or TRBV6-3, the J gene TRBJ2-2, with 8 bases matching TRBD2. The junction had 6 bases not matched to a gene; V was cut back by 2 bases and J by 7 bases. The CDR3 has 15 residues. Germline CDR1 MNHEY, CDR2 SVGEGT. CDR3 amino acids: CASSYRVAGIGELFF. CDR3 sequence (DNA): TGTGCCAGCAGTTACAGGGTAGCGGGGATCGGGGAGCTGTTTTTT.

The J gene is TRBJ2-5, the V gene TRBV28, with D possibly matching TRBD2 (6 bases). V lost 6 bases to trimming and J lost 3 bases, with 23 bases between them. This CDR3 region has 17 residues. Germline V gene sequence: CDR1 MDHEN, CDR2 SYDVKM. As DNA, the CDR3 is TGTGCCAGCAGCCCTTCCCCAACCGGGACTGTAGAAGAGACCCAGTACTTC. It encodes CASSPSPTGTVEETQYF. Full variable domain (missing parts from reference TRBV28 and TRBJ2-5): DVKVTQSSRYLVKRTGEKVFLECVQDMDHENMFWYRQDPGLGLRLIYFSYDVKMKEKGDIPEGYSVSREKKERFSLILESASTNQTSMYLCASSPSPTGTVEETQYFGPGTRLLVL.